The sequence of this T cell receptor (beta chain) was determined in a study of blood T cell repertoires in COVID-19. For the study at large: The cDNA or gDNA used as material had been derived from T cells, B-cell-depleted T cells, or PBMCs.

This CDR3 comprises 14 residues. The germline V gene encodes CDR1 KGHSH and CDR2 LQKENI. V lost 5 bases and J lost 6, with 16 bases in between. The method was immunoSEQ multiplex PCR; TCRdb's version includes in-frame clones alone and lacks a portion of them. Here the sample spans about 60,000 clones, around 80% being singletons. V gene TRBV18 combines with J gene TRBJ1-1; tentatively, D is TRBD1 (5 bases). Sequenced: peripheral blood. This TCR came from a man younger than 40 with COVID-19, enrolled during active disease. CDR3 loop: CASSEKGLNAEAFF. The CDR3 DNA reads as TGTGCCAGCTCAGAAAAGGGGCTCAACGCTGAAGCTTTCTTT.